The clone carrying this T cell receptor (beta chain) was observed at least ten times. Its antigen is not known. The CDR3 is made up of 14 amino acids. V lost 8 bases, J lost 6 bases, and 18 bases lay in between. CDR1 WNHNN and CDR2 SYGVQD come from the germline V gene (reference sequence). The data stem from a study of spatial heterogeneity in lung cancer. Study-level points and caveats: Mutation counts in tumors were tracked by counts of expanded intratumoral alpha and beta TCRs.

Stated time point: sample taken at primary tumor resection. Tumor, nontumor lung or frozen PBMC supplied whole RNA, sequenced without sorting. TCRdb re-analysed the 5' RACE reads in MiXCR, keeping a single row per CDR3 protein. The sample carries over 10,000 distinct CDR3 sequences, roughly 2.9% recorded once. This receptor was obtained from a male donor with early-stage non-small cell lung cancer. The chain carries TRBV10-1 and TRBJ2-3; D is unclear. Here the sequenced sample was lung tumor tissue, taken at surgery. This chain's CDR3 is CASSDGSLGDTQYF. DNA for the CDR3: TGCGCCAGCTCAGACGGGTCCCTAGGGGATACGCAGTATTTT.